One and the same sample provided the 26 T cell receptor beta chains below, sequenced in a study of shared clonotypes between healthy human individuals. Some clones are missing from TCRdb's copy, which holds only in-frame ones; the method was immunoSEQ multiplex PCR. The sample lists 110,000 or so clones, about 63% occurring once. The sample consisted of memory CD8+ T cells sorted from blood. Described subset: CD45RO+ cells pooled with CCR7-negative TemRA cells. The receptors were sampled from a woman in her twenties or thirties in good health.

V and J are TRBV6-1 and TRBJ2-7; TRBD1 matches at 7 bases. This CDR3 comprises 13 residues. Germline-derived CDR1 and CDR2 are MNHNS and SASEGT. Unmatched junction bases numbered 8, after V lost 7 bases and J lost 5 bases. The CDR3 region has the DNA TGTGCCAGCACCGAAAGGGGGCTAGACGAGCAGTACTTC. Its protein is CASTERGLDEQYF.

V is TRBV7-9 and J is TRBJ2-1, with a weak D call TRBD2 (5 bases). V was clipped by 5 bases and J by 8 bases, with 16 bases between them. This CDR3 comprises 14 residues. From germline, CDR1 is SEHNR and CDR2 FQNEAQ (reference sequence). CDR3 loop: CASSPDLASYEQFF. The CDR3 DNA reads TGTGCCAGCAGCCCGGACCTAGCATCCTATGAGCAGTTCTTC.

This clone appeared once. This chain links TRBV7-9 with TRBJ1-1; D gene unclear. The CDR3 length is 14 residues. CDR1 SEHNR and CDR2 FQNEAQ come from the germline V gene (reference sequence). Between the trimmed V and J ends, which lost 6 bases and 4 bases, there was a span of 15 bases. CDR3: CASRVYVGVTEAFF. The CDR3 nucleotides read TGTGCCAGCAGGGTTTACGTCGGTGTCACTGAAGCTTTCTTT.

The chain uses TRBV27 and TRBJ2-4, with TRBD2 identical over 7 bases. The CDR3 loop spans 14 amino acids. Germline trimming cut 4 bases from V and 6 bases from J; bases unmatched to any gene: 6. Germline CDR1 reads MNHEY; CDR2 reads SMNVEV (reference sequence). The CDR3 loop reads CASSSEGTINIQYF. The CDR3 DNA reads TGTGCCAGCAGTTCGGAGGGGACTATAAACATTCAGTACTTC.

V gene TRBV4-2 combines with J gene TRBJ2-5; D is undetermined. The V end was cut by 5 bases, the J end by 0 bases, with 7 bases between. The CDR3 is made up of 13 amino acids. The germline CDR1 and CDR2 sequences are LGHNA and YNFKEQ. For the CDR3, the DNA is TGTGCCAGCAGCTTGGAAAACCAAGAGACCCAGTACTTC. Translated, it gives CASSLENQETQYF.

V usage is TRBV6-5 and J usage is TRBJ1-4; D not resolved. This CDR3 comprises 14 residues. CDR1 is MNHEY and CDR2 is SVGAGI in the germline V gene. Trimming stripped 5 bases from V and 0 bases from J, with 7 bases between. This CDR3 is CASSSVSTNEKLFF. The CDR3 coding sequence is TGTGCCAGCAGTAGCGTGTCAACTAATGAAAAACTGTTTTTT.

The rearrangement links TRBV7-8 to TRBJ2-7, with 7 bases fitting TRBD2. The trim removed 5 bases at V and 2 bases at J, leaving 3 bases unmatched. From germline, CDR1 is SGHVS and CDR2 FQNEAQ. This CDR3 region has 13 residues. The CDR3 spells CASSELATYEQYF. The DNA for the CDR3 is TGTGCCAGCAGCGAACTAGCGACCTACGAGCAGTACTTC.

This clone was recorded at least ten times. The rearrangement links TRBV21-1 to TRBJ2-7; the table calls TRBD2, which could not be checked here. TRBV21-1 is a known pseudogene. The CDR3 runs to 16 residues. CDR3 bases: TGTGCCAGCAGCTTACTTGCGGGAGTAGGGGTGGGCGAGCAGTACTTC. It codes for CASSLLAGVGVGEQYF.

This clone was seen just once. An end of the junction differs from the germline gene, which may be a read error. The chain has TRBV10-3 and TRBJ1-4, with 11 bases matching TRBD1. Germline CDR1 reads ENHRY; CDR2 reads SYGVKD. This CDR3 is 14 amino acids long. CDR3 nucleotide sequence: TGTGCCAGCAGTGAAGGGACAGGGGGTGAAAAACTGTTTTTT. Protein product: CASSEGTGGEKLFF.

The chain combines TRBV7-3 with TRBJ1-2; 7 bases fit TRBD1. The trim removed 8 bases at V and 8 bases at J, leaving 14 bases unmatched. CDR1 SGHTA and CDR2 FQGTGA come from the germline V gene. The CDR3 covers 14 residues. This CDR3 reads CASSSQGGRGGYTF. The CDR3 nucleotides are TGTGCCAGCTCCTCCCAGGGGGGGCGAGGAGGCTACACCTTC.

This CDR3 is CASSLYTGSQQYF. CDR3 nucleotides: TGTGCCAGCAGTTTATATACTGGGAGCCAGCAGTACTTC. The V and J genes are TRBV28 and TRBJ2-7; tentatively, D is TRBD2 (5 bases). Per germline, CDR1 MDHEN and CDR2 SYDVKM. The CDR3 is 13 amino acids. Trimming shortened V by 1 base and J by 8 bases, and 12 bases separated the two germline ends.

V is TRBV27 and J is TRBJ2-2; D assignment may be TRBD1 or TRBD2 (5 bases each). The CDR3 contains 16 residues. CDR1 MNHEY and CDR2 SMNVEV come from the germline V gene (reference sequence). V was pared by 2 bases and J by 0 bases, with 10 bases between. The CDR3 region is CASSLEGESNTGELFF. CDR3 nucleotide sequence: TGTGCCAGCAGTTTAGAAGGGGAGTCGAACACCGGGGAGCTGTTTTTT.

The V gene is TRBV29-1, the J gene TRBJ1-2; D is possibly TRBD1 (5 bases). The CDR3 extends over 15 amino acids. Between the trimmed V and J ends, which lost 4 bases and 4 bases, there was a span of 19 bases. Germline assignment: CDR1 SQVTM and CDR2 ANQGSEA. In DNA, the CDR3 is TGCAGCGTTGTGGGGCAGCCTCAAGGCGCCTATGGCTACACCTTC. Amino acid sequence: CSVVGQPQGAYGYTF.

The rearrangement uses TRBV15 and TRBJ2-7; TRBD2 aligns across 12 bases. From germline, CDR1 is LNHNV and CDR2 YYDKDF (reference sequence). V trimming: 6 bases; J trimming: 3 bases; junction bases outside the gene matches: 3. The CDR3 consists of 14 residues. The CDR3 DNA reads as TGTGCCACCAGTAGGACTAGCGGGATCTACGAGCAGTACTTC. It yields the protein CATSRTSGIYEQYF.

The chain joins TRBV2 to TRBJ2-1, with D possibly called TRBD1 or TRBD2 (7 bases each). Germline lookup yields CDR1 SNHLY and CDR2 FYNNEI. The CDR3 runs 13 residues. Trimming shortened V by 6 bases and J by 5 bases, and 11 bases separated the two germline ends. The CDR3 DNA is TGTGCCAGCAGGGGAGGGACAGACAATGAGCAGTTCTTC. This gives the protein CASRGGTDNEQFF.

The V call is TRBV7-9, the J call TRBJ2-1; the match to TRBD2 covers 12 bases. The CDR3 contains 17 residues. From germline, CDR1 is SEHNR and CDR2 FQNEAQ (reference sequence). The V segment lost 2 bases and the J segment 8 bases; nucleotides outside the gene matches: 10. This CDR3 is CASSLQLAGGRFDEQFF. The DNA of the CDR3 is TGTGCCAGCAGCTTACAGCTAGCGGGAGGGCGGTTCGATGAGCAGTTCTTC.

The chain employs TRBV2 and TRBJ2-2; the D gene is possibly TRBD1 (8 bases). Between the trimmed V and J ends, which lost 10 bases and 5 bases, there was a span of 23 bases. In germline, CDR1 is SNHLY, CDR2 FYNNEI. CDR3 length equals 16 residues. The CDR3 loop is CAISGGLTSPTGELFF. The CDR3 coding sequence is TGTGCCATATCAGGGGGCCTGACTAGCCCTACCGGGGAGCTGTTTTTT.

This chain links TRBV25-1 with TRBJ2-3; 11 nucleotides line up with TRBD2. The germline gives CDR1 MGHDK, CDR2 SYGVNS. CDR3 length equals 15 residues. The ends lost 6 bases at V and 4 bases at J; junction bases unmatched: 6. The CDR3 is CASRSGTSGPDTQYF. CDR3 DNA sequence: TGTGCCAGCAGGTCCGGGACTAGCGGCCCAGATACGCAGTATTTT.

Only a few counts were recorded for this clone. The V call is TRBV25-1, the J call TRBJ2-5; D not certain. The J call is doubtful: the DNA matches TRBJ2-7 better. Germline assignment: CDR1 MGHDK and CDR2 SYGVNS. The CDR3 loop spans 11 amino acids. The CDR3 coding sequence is TGTGCCAGCAGTGACTCCTACGAGCAGTACTTC. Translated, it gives CASSDSYEQYF.

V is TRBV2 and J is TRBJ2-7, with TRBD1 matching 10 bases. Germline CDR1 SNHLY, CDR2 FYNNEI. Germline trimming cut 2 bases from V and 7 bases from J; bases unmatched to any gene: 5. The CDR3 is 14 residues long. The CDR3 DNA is TGTGCCAGCAGTGAAAGACAGGGGGCGGGAGAGCAGTACTTC. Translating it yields CASSERQGAGEQYF.

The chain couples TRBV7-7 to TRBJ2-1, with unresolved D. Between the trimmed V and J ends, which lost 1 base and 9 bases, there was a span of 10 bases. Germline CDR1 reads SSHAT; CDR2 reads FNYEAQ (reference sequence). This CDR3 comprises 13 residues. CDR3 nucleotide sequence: TGTGCCAGCAGCTTAGGAGTTGGTGGTGAGCAGTTCTTC. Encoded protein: CASSLGVGGEQFF.

The CDR3, as DNA: TGTGCCTGGAGTGTATTTTGGGGTCAGCCCCAGCATTTT. Protein product: CAWSVFWGQPQHF. The chain couples TRBV30 to TRBJ1-5; no definite D call. CDR3 length: 13 residues. V was shortened by 0 bases and J by 6 bases, with 9 bases between the two germline ends. The germline V gene has CDR1 GTSNPN and CDR2 SVGIG (reference sequence). The full variable domain, with the rest looked up from reference TRBV30 and TRBJ1-5, is SQTIHQWPATLVQPVGSPLSLECTVEGTSNPNLYWYRQAAGRGLQLLFYSVGIGQISSEVPQNLSASRPQDRQFILSSKKLLLSDSGFYLCAWSVFWGQPQHFGDGTRLSIL.

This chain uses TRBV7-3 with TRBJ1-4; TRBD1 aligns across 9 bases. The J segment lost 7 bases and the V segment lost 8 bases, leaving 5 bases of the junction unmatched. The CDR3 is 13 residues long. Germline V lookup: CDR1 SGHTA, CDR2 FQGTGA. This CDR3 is CASSRGQGEKLFF. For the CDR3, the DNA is TGTGCCAGCTCCCGGGGACAGGGTGAAAAACTGTTTTTT.

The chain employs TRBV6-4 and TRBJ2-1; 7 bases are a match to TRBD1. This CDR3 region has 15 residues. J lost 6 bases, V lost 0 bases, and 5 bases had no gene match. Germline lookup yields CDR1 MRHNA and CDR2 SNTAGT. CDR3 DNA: TGTGCCAGCAGTGACTCAGGGGGCGATACCAATGAGCAGTTCTTC. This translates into CASSDSGGDTNEQFF.

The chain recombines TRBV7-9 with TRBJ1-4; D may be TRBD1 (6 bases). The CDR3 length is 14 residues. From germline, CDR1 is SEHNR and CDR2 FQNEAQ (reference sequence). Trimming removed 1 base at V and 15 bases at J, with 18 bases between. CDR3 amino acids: CASSLDPFTKGVFF. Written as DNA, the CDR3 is TGTGCCAGCAGCTTAGATCCCTTTACGAAGGGGGTGTTTTTT. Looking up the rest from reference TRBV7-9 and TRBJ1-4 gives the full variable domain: DTGVSQNPRHKITKRGQNVTFRCDPISEHNRLYWYRQTLGQGPEFLTYFQNEAQLEKSRLLSDRFSAERPKGSFSTLEIQRTEQGDSAMYLCASSLDPFTKGVFFGSGTQLSVL.

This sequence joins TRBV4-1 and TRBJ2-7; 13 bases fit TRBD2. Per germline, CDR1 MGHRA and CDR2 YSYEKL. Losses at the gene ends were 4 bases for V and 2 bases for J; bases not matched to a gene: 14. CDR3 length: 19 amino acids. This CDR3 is CASSRLGTSGNTSTYEQYF. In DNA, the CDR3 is TGCGCCAGCAGCCGATTAGGGACTAGCGGGAACACCTCCACCTACGAGCAGTACTTC.